These 25 T cell receptor beta chains originate from one sample sequenced in a study of spatial heterogeneity in lung cancer. Time point defined: sample taken at primary tumor resection. TCRdb re-called the 5' RACE reads through MiXCR, storing one row per CDR3 protein. The sample comprises 10,000 to 15,000 distinct CDR3 sequences, 3% to 4.5% of which are singletons, and over 35% rests with the top ten. The source was PBMCs, collected at surgery. The receptors stem from a male donor with early-stage non-small cell lung cancer.

This clonotype was recorded at least ten times. The CDR3 is CASSPMGSGLYEQYF. In DNA, the CDR3 is TGTGCCAGCAGTCCCATGGGTAGCGGGCTCTACGAGCAGTACTTC. The chain couples TRBV6-2 or TRBV6-3 to TRBJ2-7; 7 bases match TRBD2. From germline, CDR1 is MNHEY and CDR2 SVGEGT. The CDR3 runs to 15 residues. Trimming at V came to 5 bases and at J to 3 bases, leaving 10 bases not matched to a gene.

This clonotype is deemed medium-sized. The rearrangement joins TRBV29-1 to TRBJ2-5, with D tentatively TRBD1 or TRBD2 (5 bases each). Germline CDR1 is SQVTM and CDR2 is ANQGSEA. Trimming stripped 7 bases from V and 9 bases from J, with 21 bases between. The CDR3 has 13 amino acids. For the CDR3, the DNA is TGCAGCGCTGCCCCCGGGGCAGAGGGAGCCCAGTACTTC. Translating it yields CSAAPGAEGAQYF.

The chain links TRBV7-9 to TRBJ2-7; 10 bases are shared with TRBD2. The CDR3 consists of 19 residues. Unmatched junction bases numbered 16, after V lost 5 bases and J lost 0 bases. The germline V gene encodes CDR1 SEHNR and CDR2 FQNEAQ (reference sequence). The CDR3 bases are TGTGCCAGCAGCCAAACCGGGTTGCTTACTAGCGGGAACTCCTACGAGCAGTACTTC. It is translated as CASSQTGLLTSGNSYEQYF.

This clonotype was counted many times. One end of the junction fails to match germline, which may point to a read error. V and J are TRBV28 and TRBJ1-1; D not resolved. Germline V gene sequence: CDR1 MDHEN, CDR2 SYDVKM. The CDR3 covers 13 residues. CDR3 sequence reads: CASSSPMNPEAFF. CDR3 nucleotide sequence: TGTGCCAGCAGTTCCCCCATGAACCCTGAAGCTTTCTTT.

This chain uses TRBV4-1 with TRBJ1-3; D may be TRBD1 (6 bases). The length of the CDR3 is 17 residues. Deletions cut 1 base from V and 0 bases from J, with 13 bases between. Germline V gene lookup returns CDR1 MGHRA and CDR2 YSYEKL. The CDR3 is CASSQGEGGASGNTIYF. The CDR3 coding sequence is TGCGCCAGCAGCCAAGGGGAGGGGGGAGCCTCTGGAAACACCATATATTTT.

This clonotype was counted at least ten times. The rearrangement uses TRBV6-1 and TRBJ1-2; a weak D match, TRBD1 (6 bases). The germline V gene encodes CDR1 MNHNS and CDR2 SASEGT. This CDR3 spans 12 amino acids. V lost 5 bases to trimming and J lost 4 bases, with 8 bases between them. The chain's CDR3 is CASSPGVYGYTF. The CDR3 DNA reads TGTGCCAGCAGTCCAGGGGTCTATGGCTACACCTTC.

This clonotype was seen many times. CDR3 protein: CASSPGTGGSRSYNEQFF. DNA of the CDR3: TGTGCCAGCAGCCCGGGGACGGGCGGGAGTAGGTCCTACAATGAGCAGTTCTTC. The V and J genes are TRBV11-3 and TRBJ2-1, with TRBD2 matching 7 bases. The CDR3 is 18 amino acids. Unmatched junction bases numbered 14, after V lost 5 bases and J lost 1 base. CDR1 is SGHNT and CDR2 is YENEEA in the germline V gene.

Ten or more counts support this clonotype. V usage is TRBV28 and J usage is TRBJ2-7; 8 nucleotides line up with TRBD1. The germline gives CDR1 MDHEN, CDR2 SYDVKM. The CDR3 covers 17 residues. Unmatched junction bases numbered 15, after V lost 2 bases and J lost 6 bases. As DNA, the CDR3 is TGTGCCAGCAGTTTACCTTCGACCGGGACAGGACGTGTCGAGCAGTACTTC. Translated, it gives CASSLPSTGTGRVEQYF.

The sample holds a few counts of this clonotype. The J gene is TRBJ2-5, the V gene TRBV14; perhaps TRBD1 as D (6 bases). The V gene lost 3 bases and the J gene lost 6 bases, with 11 bases spanning the gap. The CDR3 totals 13 residues. The germline V gene has CDR1 SGHDN and CDR2 FVKESK. CDR3 in DNA: TGTGCCAGCAGCCAGGGGGCCTGGAAGACCCAGTACTTC. Translated, it gives CASSQGAWKTQYF.

This clonotype was detected many times. The rearrangement uses TRBV28 and TRBJ2-7, with 9 bases matching TRBD1. The CDR3 loop spans 15 amino acids. Germline V gene sequence: CDR1 MDHEN, CDR2 SYDVKM. The V and J ends lost 5 bases and 5 bases, in that order; junction bases with no gene match: 10. CDR3 in amino acids: CASSPPGQGLHEQYF. DNA of the CDR3: TGTGCCAGCAGTCCCCCGGGACAGGGACTCCACGAGCAGTACTTC. The full variable domain, rest sourced from reference TRBV28 and TRBJ2-7, is DVKVTQSSRYLVKRTGEKVFLECVQDMDHENMFWYRQDPGLGLRLIYFSYDVKMKEKGDIPEGYSVSREKKERFSLILESASTNQTSMYLCASSPPGQGLHEQYFGPGTRLTVT.

This clonotype was detected ten times or more. V is TRBV28 and J is TRBJ2-3, with 10 bases lining up with TRBD2. The CDR3 has 17 residues. Germline V gene data show CDR1 as MDHEN and CDR2 as SYDVKM. V lost 4 bases and J lost 6; bases outside the gene matches: 13. The CDR3 region has the DNA TGTGCCAGCAGTTCCGGACAAGGGACTAGCGTTGTCGATACGCAGTATTTT. This sequence encodes CASSSGQGTSVVDTQYF.

The sample holds many counts of this clonotype. The chain joins TRBV16 to TRBJ1-2; 9 nucleotides align to TRBD1. With 5 bases clipped from V and 8 bases from J, the junction kept 18 bases outside the gene matches. Germline values: CDR1 KGHSY, CDR2 FQNENV. CDR3 length: 17 amino acids. CDR3 nucleotide sequence: TGTGCCAGCAGCTGGACCGGGACAGGGAGGTCCGCCGGAGGCTACACCTTC. The encoded protein is CASSWTGTGRSAGGYTF.

This clonotype was recorded many times. V gene TRBV9 combines with J gene TRBJ2-1; 10 bases align to TRBD2. V shed 0 bases and J 1 base; nucleotides not matched to a gene: 1. This CDR3 is built from 16 residues. In germline, CDR1 is SGDLS, CDR2 YYNGEE. Here the CDR3 reads CASSVDSGRSYNEQFF. The CDR3 DNA sequence: TGTGCCAGCAGCGTAGATAGCGGGAGGTCCTACAATGAGCAGTTCTTC.

Of note for this clonotype: One end of the junction fails to match germline, which may point to a read error. The V call is TRBV6-1, the J call TRBJ1-1; no clear D gene. This CDR3 has 14 amino acids. Germline CDR1 and CDR2: MNHNS and SASEGT. In DNA form, the CDR3 reads TGTGCCAGCAGTGTAGGTTTATCGAACCCTGAAGCTTTCTTT. This gives the protein CASSVGLSNPEAFF.

The sample holds many counts of this clonotype. The gene calls are TRBV12-3 or TRBV12-4 and TRBJ2-7, with 12 bases identical to TRBD1. The CDR3 spans 16 residues. Trimming cost V 5 bases and J 3 bases; bases outside gene matches: 8. The CDR3 reads CASSPGDRGQDYEQYF. The CDR3 DNA sequence: TGTGCCAGCAGTCCCGGGGACAGGGGGCAGGACTACGAGCAGTACTTC.

On this clonotype: This may be a read error: a much more frequent sequence differs by one nucleotide. V gene TRBV7-2 combines with J gene TRBJ2-3, with TRBD2 as a possible D gene (6 bases). V lost 1 base to trimming and J lost 1 base, with 9 bases between them. The CDR3 is 15 residues long. Germline lookup yields CDR1 SGHTA and CDR2 FQGNSA. CDR3 loop: CTSSLVRGGTDTQYF. DNA of the CDR3: TGTACCAGCAGCTTAGTGCGGGGAGGCACAGATACGCAGTATTTT.

Ten or more counts support this clonotype. The chain combines TRBV6-5 with TRBJ2-3, with D perhaps matching TRBD1 (5 bases). Trimming took off 0 bases at V and 2 bases at J, with 9 bases between the two ends. The CDR3 loop spans 15 amino acids. The germline V gene has CDR1 MNHEY and CDR2 SVGAGI. CDR3 region: CASSYSRAPTDTQYF. The CDR3, as DNA: TGTGCCAGCAGTTACTCCAGGGCCCCCACAGATACGCAGTATTTT.

V usage is TRBV12-5 and J usage is TRBJ1-1; perhaps TRBD1 as D (5 bases). Trimming took off 2 bases at V and 4 bases at J, with 5 bases between the two ends. The CDR3 spans 12 residues. Germline V gene sequence: CDR1 LGHNT, CDR2 FRNRAP. The CDR3 loop is CASGLQGTEAFF. CDR3 coding DNA: TGTGCTAGTGGTTTGCAGGGCACTGAAGCTTTCTTT.

This clonotype was seen at least ten times. This chain uses TRBV3-1 with TRBJ2-3, with 7 bases matching TRBD2. The CDR3 consists of 17 residues. V lost 4 bases to trimming and J lost 1 base; unmatched junction nucleotides: 11. The germline CDR1 and CDR2 sequences are LGHDT and YNNKEL (reference sequence). This CDR3 reads CASSPGVKAGGTDTQYF. The DNA for the CDR3 is TGTGCCAGCAGCCCTGGTGTAAAGGCGGGAGGCACAGATACGCAGTATTTT.

This clonotype was found many times. The chain links TRBV30 to TRBJ2-7; 9 nucleotides match TRBD1. Germline V gives CDR1 GTSNPN, CDR2 SVGIG (reference sequence). The V and J ends lost 0 bases and 6 bases, in that order; junction bases with no gene match: 6. The length of the CDR3 is 14 residues. DNA for the CDR3: TGTGCCTGGAGTGTACAGGGGGCTAGGGGCGAGCAGTACTTC. Translated: CAWSVQGARGEQYF.

This clonotype was picked up many times. V usage is TRBV7-2 and J usage is TRBJ2-7; D possibly corresponds to TRBD2 (8 bases). Germline-derived CDR1 and CDR2 are SGHTA and FQGNSA. This CDR3 contains 13 residues. V was clipped by 4 bases and J by 6 bases, with 13 bases between them. CDR3 DNA: TGTGCCAGCAGCTCCGGGAGGGGGCTCGAGCAGTACTTC. It is translated as CASSSGRGLEQYF.

In this sample, this clonotype turned up many times. V and J are TRBV5-1 and TRBJ1-1; D gene uncertain. Germline V lookup: CDR1 SGHRS, CDR2 YFSETQ. This CDR3 is 14 amino acids long. Trimming left V 4 bases short and J 1 base short, with 11 bases between. The CDR3 reads CASSKSGPNTEAFF. Here the CDR3 DNA reads TGCGCCAGCAGCAAGTCGGGCCCGAACACTGAAGCTTTCTTT.

This clonotype was recorded at least ten times. The chain combines TRBV7-9 with TRBJ2-4; TRBD1 aligns across 7 bases. CDR1 and CDR2 from the germline V gene are SEHNR and FQNEAQ (reference sequence). With V trimmed by 4 bases and J by 3 bases, 12 bases remained unmatched. CDR3 length: 17 residues. The CDR3 here is CASSSSFRDSLKNIQYF. The CDR3 DNA follows: TGTGCCAGCAGCTCTAGTTTCCGGGACAGCCTCAAAAACATTCAGTACTTC.

This clonotype was counted ten times or more. This chain uses TRBV12-3 or TRBV12-4 with TRBJ2-1; no firm D call. The germline V and J ends were trimmed by 5 bases and 0 bases, with 8 bases remaining between them. This CDR3 comprises 14 residues. CDR3 bases: TGTGCCAGCAGTCCCTCGAGCTCCTACAATGAGCAGTTCTTC. Translation gives CASSPSSSYNEQFF.

In its sample, this clonotype was seen many times. V is TRBV28 and J is TRBJ2-7; possible D gene TRBD1, 6 bases. The CDR3 has 14 amino acids. V lost 1 base to trimming and J lost 2 bases, with 9 bases between them. CDR1 is MDHEN, CDR2 SYDVKM, per germline. Here the CDR3 reads CASSLSTGPYEQYF. CDR3 nucleotides: TGTGCCAGCAGTTTATCGACAGGTCCCTACGAGCAGTACTTC. Full variable domain (rest looked up from reference TRBV28 and TRBJ2-7): DVKVTQSSRYLVKRTGEKVFLECVQDMDHENMFWYRQDPGLGLRLIYFSYDVKMKEKGDIPEGYSVSREKKERFSLILESASTNQTSMYLCASSLSTGPYEQYFGPGTRLTVT.